Here is one T cell receptor (beta chain) with its context. This CDR3 spans 15 amino acids. The V segment lost 0 bases and the J segment 0 bases; nucleotides outside the gene matches: 2. Looked up from germline, CDR1 is SGHAT and CDR2 is FQNNGV. This record belongs to a study of technical replicates of blood from several donors. Profiled with immunoSEQ multiplex PCR; TCRdb holds only in-frame clones, not every one. The sample yields some 80,000 clones, 70% to 90% seen once. The chain uses TRBV11-2 and TRBJ2-7; 7 bases map to TRBD2. The sample comprised PBMCs. This TCR came from a human donor in good health. Some clones in this sample may be carry-over from other donors' samples. CDR3 bases: TGTGCCAGCAGCTTAGAACTAGCGAGCTCCTACGAGCAGTACTTC. It codes for CASSLELASSYEQYF.